Shown below are 8 T cell receptor beta chains from a single sample sequenced in a study of shared clonotypes between healthy human individuals. Assay: immunoSEQ multiplex PCR; the TCRdb copy retains only in-frame clones and omits some. The sample shows approximately 330,000 clones, less than 75% of them seen only once. Specimen: memory CD4+ T cells sorted from blood. This sample's subset: CD45RA-negative fraction. All receptors derive from a young man in good health.

This rearrangement joins TRBV7-2 to TRBJ2-1, with D unresolved. This CDR3 comprises 16 residues. The ends were cut back, 4 bases at V and 4 bases at J, with 17 bases in the middle. The germline V gene has CDR1 SGHTA and CDR2 FQGNSA. CDR3 in amino acids: CASSSSVNPTYNEQFF. DNA of the CDR3: TGTGCCAGCAGCTCCTCAGTTAACCCGACTTACAATGAGCAGTTCTTC.

The chain carries TRBV5-4 and TRBJ2-7; possible D gene TRBD1, 7 bases. This CDR3 has 15 amino acids. The germline V and J ends were trimmed by 0 bases and 4 bases, with 14 bases remaining between them. From germline, CDR1 is SGHNT and CDR2 YYREEE (reference sequence). The DNA for the CDR3 is TGTGCCAGCAGCTTGGGTTCAGGGGGGTGGTACGAGCAGTACTTC. Its translation: CASSLGSGGWYEQYF.

The chain joins TRBV5-8 to TRBJ1-4, with 9 positions matching TRBD1. The CDR3 runs 14 residues. V shed 4 bases, J shed 6 bases, and the junction held 4 bases outside the gene matches. Germline V lookup: CDR1 SGHTS, CDR2 YDEGEE. The CDR3 bases are TGTGCCAGCAGCGTTGGGACAGGGCATGAAAAACTGTTTTTT. Encoded protein: CASSVGTGHEKLFF.

The chain joins TRBV19 to TRBJ2-1; D might be TRBD2 (6 bases). CDR1 is LNHDA and CDR2 is SQIVND in the germline V gene (reference sequence). The CDR3 loop spans 15 amino acids. V dropped 4 bases and J dropped 0 bases, with 10 bases sitting between them. CDR3: CASSTRGSSYNEQFF. The CDR3 DNA reads as TGTGCCAGTAGTACACGGGGGAGCTCCTACAATGAGCAGTTCTTC.

The chain carries TRBV7-9 and TRBJ2-2, with a possible D match to TRBD1 (9 bases). Per germline, CDR1 SEHNR and CDR2 FQNEAQ (reference sequence). The V and J ends lost 5 bases and 5 bases respectively, with 27 bases between them. This CDR3 region has 19 residues. CDR3 in amino acids: CASSRTGVPGLGPTGELFF. CDR3 sequence (DNA): TGTGCCAGCAGCAGGACAGGGGTCCCGGGACTAGGCCCAACCGGGGAGCTGTTTTTT. Full variable domain (rest looked up from reference TRBV7-9 and TRBJ2-2): DTGVSQNPRHKITKRGQNVTFRCDPISEHNRLYWYRQTLGQGPEFLTYFQNEAQLEKSRLLSDRFSAERPKGSFSTLEIQRTEQGDSAMYLCASSRTGVPGLGPTGELFFGEGSRLTVL.

This clone came up a few times. The rearrangement links TRBV25-1 to TRBJ1-1; D is undetermined. The CDR3 length is 13 residues. V lost 4 bases to trimming and J lost 2 bases, with 8 bases between them. Germline CDR1 MGHDK, CDR2 SYGVNS. CDR3 protein: CASSGWGNTEAFF. The DNA for the CDR3 is TGTGCCAGCAGTGGGTGGGGAAACACTGAAGCTTTCTTT.

There are many counts of this clone. The V call is TRBV6-1, the J call TRBJ1-1; possible D gene TRBD1, 5 bases. CDR3 size: 19 residues. Looked up from germline, CDR1 is MNHNS and CDR2 is SASEGT. Trimming removed 4 bases at V and 1 base at J, with 25 bases between. CDR3 bases: TGTGCCAGCAGTGGTACACCGCCGGGACCCTTACGAGGGAACACTGAAGCTTTCTTT. Translated, it gives CASSGTPPGPLRGNTEAFF.

The V gene is TRBV2, the J gene TRBJ2-1, with 14 bases that match TRBD2. This CDR3 is built from 18 residues. Germline V gene sequence: CDR1 SNHLY, CDR2 FYNNEI. The V gene end was trimmed by 7 bases and the J gene end by 2 bases; junction bases not matched to a gene: 10. This CDR3 reads CASTQGLAGAGTYNEQFF. In DNA form, the CDR3 reads TGTGCCAGCACCCAGGGACTAGCGGGGGCCGGCACCTACAATGAGCAGTTCTTC.